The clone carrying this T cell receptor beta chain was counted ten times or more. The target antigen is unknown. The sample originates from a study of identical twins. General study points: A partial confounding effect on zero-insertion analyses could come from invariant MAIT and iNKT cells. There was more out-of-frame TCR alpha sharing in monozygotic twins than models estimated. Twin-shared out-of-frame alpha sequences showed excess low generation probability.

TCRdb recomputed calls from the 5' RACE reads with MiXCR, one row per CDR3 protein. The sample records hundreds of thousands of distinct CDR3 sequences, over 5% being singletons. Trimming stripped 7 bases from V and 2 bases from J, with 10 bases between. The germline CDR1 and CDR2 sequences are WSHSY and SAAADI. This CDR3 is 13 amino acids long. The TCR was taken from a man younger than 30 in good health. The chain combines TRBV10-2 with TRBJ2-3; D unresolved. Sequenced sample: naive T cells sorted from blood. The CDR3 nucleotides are TGCGCCAGCATCTGGCAGAACACAGATACGCAGTATTTT. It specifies CASIWQNTDTQYF.